The 3 T cell receptor beta chains below were found in one sample sequenced in a study of T cell responses to AZD1222 COVID-19 vaccine. Produced via immunoSEQ multiplex PCR; TCRdb's table is partial and in-frame only. Here the sample spans about 150,000 clones, roughly nine tenths being singletons. Sequenced material: peripheral blood, taken on day 0 of AZD1222 vaccination. The source is an adult in good health.

The V call is TRBV28, the J call TRBJ1-2; TRBD1 aligns across 7 bases. J lost 0 bases, V lost 5 bases, and 6 bases had no gene match. This CDR3 spans 15 amino acids. Germline V gene lookup returns CDR1 MDHEN and CDR2 SYDVKM. CDR3 sequence: CASSTRTGANYGYTF. The DNA of the CDR3 is TGTGCCAGCAGTACTCGGACAGGAGCTAACTATGGCTACACCTTC.

The CDR3 spells CASSKYRSPLHF. CDR3 DNA: TGTGCCAGCAGCAAATACCGTTCACCCCTCCACTTT. The gene calls are TRBV28 and TRBJ1-6; no definite D call. Germline assignment: CDR1 MDHEN and CDR2 SYDVKM. This CDR3 comprises 12 residues. V dropped 6 bases and J dropped 9 bases, with 9 bases sitting between them.

The chain recombines TRBV7-8 with TRBJ2-7; D is possibly TRBD2 (5 bases). Germline V lookup: CDR1 SGHVS, CDR2 FQNEAQ. V was shortened by 6 bases and J by 2 bases, with 11 bases between the two germline ends. The CDR3 has 13 residues. CDR3 protein: CASSFGVAYEQYF. The CDR3 coding sequence is TGTGCCAGCAGTTTCGGGGTAGCCTACGAGCAGTACTTC.